The source of this T cell receptor beta chain is a study of shared clonotypes between healthy human individuals (dated by TCRdb to 2020 to 2021). Looking at the study overall: The cohort included three men and two women between 18 and 49 years of age. Blood TCR repertoires of five healthy adults were deeply sequenced to estimate repertoire size and the extent of clonotype sharing between individuals. To increase sequencing depth and limit assay-specific biases, TCR repertoire library preparation and sequencing were carried out by different laboratories using diverse techniques. Between about 0.9 and 9 billion PBMCs per donor were obtained by leukapheresis. What the work shows at the level of the full study, not this receptor alone: Because the study included a small number of donors, the genetic and exposure-history diversity represented was limited. Sampling was restricted to blood, and TCR repertoires in tissues likely differ from the TCR repertoires found in blood. Pairwise subsampling indicated that sequencing depth was expected to affect the degree of clonotype sharing among donors.

Healthy HIV-negative adults with no recently reported acute infections or vaccinations were included as donors. Only Caucasian adults living in Nashville, Tennessee, USA were represented among the donors. For unsorted samples, approximately 84 million PBMCs were counted, and genomic DNA was extracted using the QIAamp DNA Blood Mini kit. Blood was collected by leukapheresis, and PBMCs were isolated by Ficoll-Histopaque density gradient centrifugation and then cryopreserved in liquid nitrogen vapor phase. The cysteine opens and the phenylalanine closes a CDR3 of 16 amino acids. Solely the CDR3 DNA is kept, with 48 bases framed from the first base. V is shortened by 1 base, J by 0 bases, and the region joining them spans 9 bases. CDR1 and CDR2, per the germline V gene, are SGHTA and FQGTGA. TCR CDR3 regions were amplified from genomic DNA by multiplex PCR using the deep immunoSEQ assay. Extracted genomic DNA from each cell subset was spread evenly across all wells of several immunoSEQ 96-well plates, with each plate serving as a replicate. For unsorted PBMC, about 300 ng genomic DNA, equal to around 30,000 T cell genomes, was loaded into each replicate PCR. Genomic DNA from unsorted PBMC was sequenced over ten immunoSEQ deep assay plates. Purified libraries were measured with a Qubit 3.0 fluorometer, size-checked on a Bioanalyzer 2100, and measured again with the KAPA Library Quantification kit. Every immunoSEQ 96-well plate was sequenced on a dedicated single-read 150-cycle Illumina NextSeq 550 flow cell. Concerning the study's data processing: Because the immunoSEQ output held only junctional sequences and lacked quality scores, the filtering could not match the filtering applied to full-length reads. To assign V/J genes and CDR3, sequences were annotated against IMGT germline references using PyIR, a Python wrapper for IgBLAST v1.9. Any read was removed if the V/J assignment was weak (E-value above 1e-6), the CDR3 was missing, or the read contained stop codons, out-of-frame junctions, or ambiguous translated residues. V3J clonotypes were defined by identical inferred V gene, J gene, and CDR3 amino acid sequence. Percentage overlap between repertoires was calculated by dividing the number of shared unique clonotypes by the size of the smaller repertoire. RTK rarefaction, the Chao1 estimator, and Recon v2.1 estimates of unobserved clonotypes were used to assess repertoire richness. The source is immuneACCESS, and TCRdb retained only in-frame sequences with V and J called. Part of the clones is not carried over; for the studies checked, unresolved V genes explain less than half of this, and the remainder is unexplained. The V and J calls and the clone size are those of that table, but D and trimming were determined from the DNA. A total of more than 400,000 clones appear in this sample, around 73% of them only once. The top ten clones comprise more than 10% of the sample.

With respect to this clone: This clone's antigen is unknown. No much larger clone exists at a distance of one base, and base qualities are not known.

Recombination linked TRBV7-3 to TRBJ2-2, and perhaps TRBD2 as D gene, on 6 matching bases. Sequenced sample: PBMCs. The TCR was taken from a woman in her 40s in good health. Some clones in this sample may be carry-over from other donors' samples. CDR3 protein: CASSLMAGSNTGELFF. The nucleotides read TGTGCCAGCAGCTTAATGGCGGGGTCGAACACCGGGGAGCTGTTTTTT. Full variable domain (CDR3 extended with the reference TRBV7-3 and TRBJ2-2 proteins): GAGVSQTPSNKVTEKGKYVELRCDPISGHTALYWYRQSLGQGPEFLIYFQGTGAADDSGLPNDRFFAVRPEGSVSTLKIQRTERGDSAVYLCASSLMAGSNTGELFFGEGSRLTVL.